The entry that follows covers one T cell receptor beta chain sequence. Its antigen remains unidentified. The sample carries other DNA sequences with the same CDR3. The genomic DNA of each subset was split evenly across several immunoSEQ plates. Measured with immunoSEQ multiplex PCR; TCRdb has only the in-frame clones, and not every one. The sample holds about 1.5 million clones, 95% to 99% seen once. This CDR3 is built from 12 residues. CDR1 SGHDT and CDR2 YYEEEE come from the germline V gene. V lost 1 base and J 5 bases, leaving 4 bases between the germline ends. The data originate from a study of shared clonotypes between healthy human individuals. Notes on the study in general: Clonotypes shared by all four sorted-subset donors had higher generation probabilities than non-shared clonotypes. The authors expected sequencing depth to affect clonotype sharing among donors.

Sequencing was carried out using naive CD4+ T cells sorted from blood. Subset indicated: CD45RA+ positively selected. The TCR comes from a man aged 25-45 years in good health. The chain combines TRBV5-6 with TRBJ1-5, with no clear D. The CDR3 nucleotides read TGTGCCAGCAGCTTGAGGGATCAGCCCCAGCATTTT. Translation gives CASSLRDQPQHF.